The rows below give T cell receptor beta chains drawn from one sample of a study of T-cell reconstitution after alpha-beta-depleted transplantation in children. TCRdb called the PCR reads again in MiXCR, with one record for every CDR3 protein. Among around 250,000 distinct CDR3 sequences listed, roughly 8.2% were seen once. Sequencing was performed on PBMCs, mostly from graft donor cells, taken 180 days after TCRalphabeta/CD19-depleted stem cell transplant. These receptors were taken from a male patient aged 10-17 years who had a stem cell transplant for acute lymphoblastic leukemia, so the T cells may come from the graft donor. The CDR3 runs from the conserved cysteine through the conserved F or W. Fields, in order: CDR3 protein, V gene, J gene.

CSVPWQGHGYTF	TRBV29-1	TRBJ1-2
CASSRLGSNQPQHF	TRBV7-9	TRBJ1-5
CASSRRDKNTEAFF	TRBV4-1	TRBJ1-1
CASSPRYKGRRGYEQYF	TRBV7-8	TRBJ2-7
CASSYSAGSYNEQFF	TRBV6-5	TRBJ2-1
CASNPGVWGGGDNEQFF	TRBV7-6	TRBJ2-1
CASSYERHQPQHF	TRBV6-5	TRBJ1-5
CASIPQAGGATDTQYF	TRBV27	TRBJ2-3
CASSSGGMNTEAFF	TRBV27	TRBJ1-1
CSARTRGQPYEQYF	TRBV20-1	TRBJ2-7
CASKGQTSTQPQHF	TRBV6-2/TRBV6-3	TRBJ1-5
CATSDFRTSTDTQYF	TRBV24-1	TRBJ2-3
CASSPPVGRGGAETQYF	TRBV4-2	TRBJ2-5